This T cell receptor beta chain stems from a study of T cells after posttransplantation cyclophosphamide. Study outcomes and limitations: Donor CD8+ memory clones often dominated recipient blood repertoires at later times. TRB clonality was highly associated with recipient CMV seropositivity and reactivation.

With regard to this clone: Its antigen is currently unknown.

The CDR3 has 12 amino acids. Germline CDR1 and CDR2: SGHAT and FQNNGV. Trimming took 3 bases from V and 14 from J; bases not matched to a gene: 4. Sequencing was performed with immunoSEQ multiplex PCR; in TCRdb, only in-frame clones are kept and a portion is missing. The data hold some 10,000 clones, with roughly 80% observed a single time. Busulfan-fludarabine conditioning, marrow transplant, and cyclophosphamide on days +3 and +4 were administered. The chain recombines TRBV11-2 with TRBJ1-6, with 7 bases that match TRBD1. The sequencing used PBMCs, collected after allogeneic stem cell transplant with posttransplant cyclophosphamide. The origin of this receptor is a female patient between 50 and 60 years old who received an allogeneic stem cell transplant from a related donor, was CMV-positive, and had no GVHD. Some T cells may be the graft donor's. For the CDR3, the DNA is TGTGCCAGCAGCTTTTTCGGACAGGCCCTCCACTTT. It yields the protein CASSFFGQALHF.